This paragraph covers one T cell receptor beta chain sequence. Its antigen is as yet unknown. The sample comes from a study of CD8 T cells in ankylosing spondylitis. Libraries of TCR beta came from quantitative 5'-RACE with molecular barcodes. TCRdb redid the calling of the 5' RACE reads with MiXCR, one entry per CDR3 protein. The sample holds some 290,000 distinct CDR3 sequences, about 19% seen once. Study-level findings and limits: It was reported that disease-linked clones were significantly enriched in matched ankylosing spondylitis synovial fluid.

The CDR3 runs 14 residues. V shed 4 bases and J shed 1 base, with 10 bases lying between them. The genes are TRBV12-3 or TRBV12-4 and TRBJ2-5; D remains ambiguous. This sequence originates from a male donor with ankylosing spondylitis or in good health (not recorded which). The sample consisted of blood, either unsorted or a sorted T cell fraction (not recorded which). The CDR3 nucleotides read TGTGCCAGCAGTTCAGGCGGAATCCAAGAGACCCAGTACTTC. It yields the protein CASSSGGIQETQYF.